This T cell receptor beta chain was recovered during a study of T cell changes during pregnancy in multiple sclerosis (dated by TCRdb to about 2019). For the wider study: The study looked at changes in the T cell repertoire across pregnancy in women with multiple sclerosis.

Concerning this clone: Its antigen is not yet known. The record has no base qualities; no much larger clone is one base away.

Libraries were made using the immunoSEQ multiplex PCR assay. As stored in TCRdb, this immuneACCESS dataset retains in-frame rearrangements with V and J assigned. A fraction of the clones does not appear; measured against another copy, unresolved V genes explain less than half of the discrepancy, and the remainder lacks a known reason. This sample is represented by 80,000 to 95,000 clones; 90% to 95% of them were singletons. The ten largest clones add up to about 1.3% of the sample. Via the germline V gene (reference sequence), CDR1 is SGHNT and CDR2 YYREEE. The V end loses 3 bases and the J end loses 8 bases, and a stretch of 18 bases separates them. The CDR3 has 15 amino acids, counting the end cysteine and phenylalanine. The read is trimmed to its CDR3 DNA, 45 bases read in frame from base 1.

The rearranged chain carries TRBV5-4 and TRBJ2-1; perhaps TRBD2 is the D gene, with 6 bases matching. This TCR was sampled from a female donor in good health, enrolled as a control in a pregnancy study. This specimen consisted of peripheral blood, obtained in the third trimester of pregnancy. This receptor carries the CDR3 CASSSGITGGYEQFF. The sequence in DNA is TGTGCCAGCAGCTCCGGGATAACCGGGGGATATGAGCAGTTCTTC.